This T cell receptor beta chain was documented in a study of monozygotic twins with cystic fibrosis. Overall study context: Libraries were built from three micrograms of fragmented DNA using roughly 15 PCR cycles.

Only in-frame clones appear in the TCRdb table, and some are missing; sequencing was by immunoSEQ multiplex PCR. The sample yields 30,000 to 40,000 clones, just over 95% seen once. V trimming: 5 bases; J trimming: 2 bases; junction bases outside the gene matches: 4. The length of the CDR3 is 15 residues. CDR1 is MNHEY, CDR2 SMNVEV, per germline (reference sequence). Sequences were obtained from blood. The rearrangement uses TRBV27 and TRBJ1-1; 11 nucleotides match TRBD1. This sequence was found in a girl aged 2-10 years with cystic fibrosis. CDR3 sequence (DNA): TGTGCCAGCAGTCGAGGGACAGGGGGTAACACTGAAGCTTTCTTT. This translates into CASSRGTGGNTEAFF.